The subject of this entry is one TCR beta chain. TCRdb passed the RT-PCR reads through MiXCR, listing each CDR3 protein once. This sample yields 410,000 or so distinct CDR3 sequences, of which approximately 16% are seen a single time; less than 8% belongs to the top ten. This record belongs to a study of patients and donors after allogeneic stem cell transplantation. The CDR3 is made up of 14 amino acids. V lost 5 bases and J lost 5; bases outside the gene matches: 6. Germline CDR1 is SEHNR and CDR2 is FQNEAQ (reference sequence). The V gene is TRBV7-9, the J gene TRBJ1-1, with 9 bases that match TRBD1. This TCR was recovered from a human donor who was either an allogeneic HSCT recipient or a stem cell or donor lymphocyte infusion donor (not recorded which). It is not recorded whose cells these are; they may come from a transplant donor. Sequencing input: blood, either unsorted or a sorted T cell fraction (not recorded which). CDR3 coding DNA: TGTGCCAGCAGCCCCACCGGGACAGGGACTGAAGCTTTCTTT. This sequence encodes CASSPTGTGTEAFF.